The 22 T cell receptor beta chains below come from one sample, sequenced in a study of T cell responses to AZD1222 COVID-19 vaccine. The repertoire was sequenced with immunoSEQ multiplex PCR; TCRdb's copy has only in-frame clones and lacks some. The sample has tens of thousands of clones, about 92% seen once; the top ten hold around 4.5%. Sequenced material: peripheral blood, taken 28 days after the second AZD1222 dose. The receptors were sampled from an adult who received the AZD1222 COVID-19 vaccine.

The CDR3 DNA is TGTGCGGGTGGGATTGGAAACACCATATATTTT. Translated: CAGGIGNTIYF. The chain joins TRBV12-3 or TRBV12-4 to TRBJ1-3; D is ambiguous. The CDR3 consists of 11 residues.

V gene TRBV30 combines with J gene TRBJ2-5; D gene unclear. V was pared by 0 bases and J by 4 bases, with 21 bases between. CDR3 length equals 17 residues. The germline gives CDR1 GTSNPN, CDR2 SVGIG (reference sequence). The CDR3 nucleotides are TGTGCCTGGAGTGTATCCCCGGGTATTTCGGTCCGAGAGACCCAGTACTTC. The encoded protein is CAWSVSPGISVRETQYF.

CDR3 protein: CAISDDREDIQYF. The DNA of the CDR3 is TGTGCCATCAGTGACGACAGGGAGGACATTCAGTACTTC. This chain connects TRBV10-3 to TRBJ2-4; tentatively, D is TRBD1 (7 bases). V was shortened by 3 bases and J by 8 bases, with 11 bases between the two germline ends. Germline CDR1 ENHRY, CDR2 SYGVKD. CDR3 size: 13 residues.

The chain uses TRBV28 and TRBJ2-7; 7 bases map to TRBD1. V was pared by 4 bases and J by 2 bases, with 5 bases of the junction left unmatched. Germline V lookup: CDR1 MDHEN, CDR2 SYDVKM. The CDR3 runs to 14 residues. The CDR3 DNA is TGTGCCAGCAGTTCTACAGGGGACACCTACGAGCAGTACTTC. Translation gives CASSSTGDTYEQYF.

This chain joins TRBV7-8 and TRBJ2-1, with D perhaps TRBD1 or TRBD2 (6 bases each). Trimming removed 2 bases at V and 5 bases at J, with 16 bases between. This CDR3 has 16 residues. Germline assignment: CDR1 SGHVS and CDR2 FQNEAQ. Written as DNA, the CDR3 is TGTGCCAGCAGCTTATTCGCAACGGGGGCTAACAATGAGCAGTTCTTC. Protein: CASSLFATGANNEQFF.

This clone was detected a few times. The chain's CDR3 is CASSRAGRGNTIYF. The CDR3, as DNA: TGTGCCAGCAGCCGGGCAGGGCGAGGAAACACCATATATTTT. The chain carries TRBV3-1 (or the pseudogene TRBV3-2) and TRBJ1-3, with a tentative D call TRBD1 (5 bases). CDR1 is LGHDT, CDR2 YNNKEL, per germline (reference sequence). V lost 4 bases to trimming and J lost 4 bases, with 11 bases between them. The CDR3 length is 14 residues.

The CDR3 sequence: CATSRVDREAEAFF. The CDR3 DNA is TGTGCCACCAGCAGAGTCGACAGGGAAGCTGAAGCTTTCTTT. The V gene is TRBV15, the J gene TRBJ1-1, with TRBD1 matching 7 bases. The CDR3 is 14 amino acids. With 1 base clipped from V and 6 bases from J, the junction kept 5 bases outside the gene matches. Per germline, CDR1 LNHNV and CDR2 YYDKDF (reference sequence).

The sample holds a few counts of this clone. The rearrangement uses TRBV6-5 and TRBJ2-7; TRBD1 agrees at 8 bases. The germline gives CDR1 MNHEY, CDR2 SVGAGI. The CDR3 extends over 16 amino acids. The J segment lost 6 bases and the V segment lost 2 bases, leaving 12 bases of the junction unmatched. The CDR3 sequence: CASSYRGPGGVTEQYF. The CDR3, as DNA: TGTGCCAGCAGTTACAGAGGGCCAGGGGGCGTCACCGAGCAGTACTTC.

This clone appeared a single time. The chain uses TRBV9 and TRBJ1-1; D is unresolved. Deletions cut 0 bases from V and 7 bases from J, with 10 bases between. Per the germline V gene, CDR1 is SGDLS and CDR2 is YYNGEE. CDR3 length: 13 amino acids. CDR3 sequence: CASSVGPIHEAFF. The CDR3 coding sequence is TGTGCCAGCAGCGTAGGCCCCATCCATGAAGCTTTCTTT.

This rearrangement joins TRBV7-9 to TRBJ1-1; no clear D. The CDR3 length is 17 residues. Germline CDR1 SEHNR, CDR2 FQNEAQ (reference sequence). V was pared by 3 bases and J by 0 bases, with 17 bases between. CDR3 region: CASSFHGRLRLNTEAFF. In nucleotides, the CDR3 is TGTGCCAGCAGCTTCCACGGGAGATTGAGGTTGAACACTGAAGCTTTCTTT.

This clone occurred a few times. The chain combines TRBV11-3 with TRBJ2-3, with D perhaps given as TRBD1 or TRBD2 (6 bases each). The germline V and J ends were trimmed by 5 bases and 5 bases, with 14 bases remaining between them. The CDR3 has 14 amino acids. From germline, CDR1 is SGHNT and CDR2 YENEEA. The CDR3 sequence: CASSRRGGLDTQYF. CDR3 coding DNA: TGTGCCAGCAGCCGGCGAGGGGGGTTAGATACGCAGTATTTT.

V is TRBV6-5 and J is TRBJ2-7, with a possible D match to TRBD2 (5 bases). This CDR3 has 15 amino acids. The V end lost 0 bases, the J end lost 1 base, and 10 bases lay between the germline ends. The germline V gene has CDR1 MNHEY and CDR2 SVGAGI. CDR3 protein: CASSYSLAPSYEQYF. The DNA for the CDR3 is TGTGCCAGCAGTTACTCCCTAGCCCCGTCCTACGAGCAGTACTTC.

The rearrangement uses TRBV4-3 and TRBJ2-7; 9 nucleotides agree with TRBD2. Germline V lookup: CDR1 LGHNA, CDR2 YSLEER. The CDR3 is 15 residues long. The ends lost 4 bases at V and 2 bases at J; junction bases unmatched: 6. This CDR3 reads CASSPLAGTAYEQYF. The CDR3 nucleotides are TGCGCCAGCAGCCCCCTAGCGGGGACAGCCTACGAGCAGTACTTC.

The chain employs TRBV7-9 and TRBJ2-5, with 8 bases lining up with TRBD2. Germline lookup yields CDR1 SEHNR and CDR2 FQNEAQ (reference sequence). The ends lost 5 bases at V and 3 bases at J; junction bases unmatched: 14. This CDR3 spans 17 amino acids. Here the CDR3 DNA reads TGTGCCAGCAGCCTATCCCTTGCGGAACTAGCGGAAGAGACCCAGTACTTC. Its translation is CASSLSLAELAEETQYF.

J is TRBJ2-6 and V is TRBV4-3; D is undetermined. The CDR3 loop spans 14 amino acids. V was pared by 1 base and J by 5 bases, with 6 bases between. The germline V gene encodes CDR1 LGHNA and CDR2 YSLEER. This CDR3 reads CASSQGARANVLTF. CDR3 nucleotide sequence: TGCGCCAGCAGCCAAGGGGCCAGGGCCAACGTCCTGACTTTC.

The V gene is TRBV9, the J gene TRBJ2-1, with TRBD2 identical over 12 bases. CDR3 length: 15 residues. V lost 1 base to trimming and J lost 9 bases; unmatched junction nucleotides: 5. In germline, CDR1 is SGDLS, CDR2 YYNGEE. In DNA form, the CDR3 reads TGTGCCAGCAGCGTACGACTAGCGGGAGCCCTTGAGCAGTTCTTC. Its translation: CASSVRLAGALEQFF.

This clone was observed a single time. The V call is TRBV12-3 or TRBV12-4, the J call TRBJ1-1; D remains ambiguous. CDR3 length equals 10 residues. V lost 6 bases and J 11 bases, leaving 10 bases between the germline ends. The CDR3 bases are TGTGCCAGCAGCCCCGGTCACGCTTTCTTT. This encodes CASSPGHAFF.

The V and J genes are TRBV11-2 and TRBJ1-4, with a possible D match to TRBD1 (6 bases). Trimming pared 5 bases from V and 5 bases from J, leaving 12 bases between. Per germline, CDR1 SGHAT and CDR2 FQNNGV. The CDR3 spans 14 residues. This CDR3 reads CASSPTGSNEKLFF. The CDR3 bases are TGTGCCAGCAGCCCTACAGGGTCCAATGAAAAACTGTTTTTT.

The chain joins TRBV13 to TRBJ2-7; 15 nucleotides match TRBD2. Trimming removed 5 bases from V and 0 bases from J; junction bases left unmatched: 5. Per germline, CDR1 PRHDT and CDR2 FYEKMQ (reference sequence). The CDR3 is made up of 17 amino acids. CDR3 DNA sequence: TGTGCCAGCAGCGAGGGACTAGCGGGAGGTCCCTCCTACGAGCAGTACTTC. Translation gives CASSEGLAGGPSYEQYF.

J is TRBJ1-2 and V is TRBV7-2; D unclear. Looked up from germline, CDR1 is SGHTA and CDR2 is FQGNSA. Trimming removed 1 base from V and 3 bases from J, with 18 bases in between. The CDR3 length is 17 residues. CDR3 in amino acids: CASSLEGPEPGYYGYTF. The CDR3 region has the DNA TGTGCCAGCAGCTTAGAGGGCCCCGAGCCTGGGTACTATGGCTACACCTTC.

This clone has a single count. The chain couples TRBV7-3 to TRBJ2-1; D gene ambiguous. The ends were cut back, 2 bases at V and 5 bases at J, with 7 bases in the middle. The CDR3 runs 13 residues. Germline CDR1 is SGHTA and CDR2 is FQGTGA. The CDR3 sequence: CASSLAPNNEQFF. CDR3 in DNA: TGTGCCAGCAGCTTAGCTCCTAACAATGAGCAGTTCTTC.

This clone has a single count. The rearrangement uses TRBV10-3 and TRBJ1-6; unclear D gene. Germline V gene data show CDR1 as ENHRY and CDR2 as SYGVKD. CDR3 length: 13 residues. The CDR3 sequence is CAIRPGIDSPLHF. For the CDR3, the DNA is TGTGCTATTCGGCCGGGGATAGACTCACCCCTCCACTTT.